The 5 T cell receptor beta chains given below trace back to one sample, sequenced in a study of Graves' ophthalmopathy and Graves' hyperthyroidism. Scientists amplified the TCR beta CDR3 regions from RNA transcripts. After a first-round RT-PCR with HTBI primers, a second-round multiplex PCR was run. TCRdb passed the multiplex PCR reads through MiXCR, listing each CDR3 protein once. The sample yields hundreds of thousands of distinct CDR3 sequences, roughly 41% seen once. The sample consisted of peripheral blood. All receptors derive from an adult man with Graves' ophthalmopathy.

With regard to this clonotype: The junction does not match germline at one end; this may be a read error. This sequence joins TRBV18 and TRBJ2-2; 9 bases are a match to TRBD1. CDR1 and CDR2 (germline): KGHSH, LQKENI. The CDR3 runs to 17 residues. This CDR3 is CASSPPKGTGNTGELFF. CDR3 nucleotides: TGTGCCAGCTCACCACCGAAAGGGACAGGGAACACTGGGGAGCTGTTTTTT.

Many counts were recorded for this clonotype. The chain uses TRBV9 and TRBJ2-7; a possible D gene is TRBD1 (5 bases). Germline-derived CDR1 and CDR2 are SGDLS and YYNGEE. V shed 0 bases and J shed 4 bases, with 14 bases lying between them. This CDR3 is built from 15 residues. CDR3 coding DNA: TGTGCCAGCAGCGTAGGAGCAGGGTATAAGTACGAGCAGTACTTC. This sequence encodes CASSVGAGYKYEQYF.

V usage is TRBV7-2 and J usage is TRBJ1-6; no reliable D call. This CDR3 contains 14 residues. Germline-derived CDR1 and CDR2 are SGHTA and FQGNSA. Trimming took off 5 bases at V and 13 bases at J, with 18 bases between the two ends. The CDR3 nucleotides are TGTGCCAGCAGCCCATTTGGCCCTGTGTCGCCCCTCCACTTT. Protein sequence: CASSPFGPVSPLHF.

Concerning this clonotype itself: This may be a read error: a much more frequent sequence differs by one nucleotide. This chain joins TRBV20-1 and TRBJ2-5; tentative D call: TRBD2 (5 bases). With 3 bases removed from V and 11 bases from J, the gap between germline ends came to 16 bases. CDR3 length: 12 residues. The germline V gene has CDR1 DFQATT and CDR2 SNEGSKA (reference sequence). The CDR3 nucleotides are TGCAGTGCTAGTCTCTCCGGGGTTGAGCAGTACTTC. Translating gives CSASLSGVEQYF.

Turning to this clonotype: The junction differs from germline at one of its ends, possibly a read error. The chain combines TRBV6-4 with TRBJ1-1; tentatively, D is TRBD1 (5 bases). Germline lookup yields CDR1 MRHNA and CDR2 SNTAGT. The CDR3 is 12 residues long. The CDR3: CAISETDTEAFF. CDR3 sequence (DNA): TGTGCCATCAGTGAGACAGACACTGAAGCTTTCTTT.